This T cell receptor beta chain was captured in a study of shared clonotypes between healthy human individuals. At the level of the study: Donors had three CD4 naive, three CD4 memory, two CD8 naive and one CD8 memory plate apiece. Study-wide points: Relative to clonotypes present in all four donors, those not shared had lower generation probabilities.

Profiled with immunoSEQ multiplex PCR; TCRdb holds only in-frame clones, not every one. The repertoire holds 740,000 or so clones, with about 80% as singletons. In the case of this clone: Its cognate antigen is unknown.

The germline V gene has CDR1 SNHLY and CDR2 FYNNEI. This CDR3 has 14 amino acids. Trimming took 11 bases from V and 2 from J, leaving 18 bases between them. This clonotype was sampled from a woman in her 30s in good health. Source material: memory CD4+ T cells sorted from blood. Subset: CD45RA-negative fraction. The chain couples TRBV2 to TRBJ2-5; D perhaps matches TRBD2 (6 bases). The CDR3 sequence is CAGSSSAPQETQYF. CDR3 bases: TGTGCCGGCTCCTCTAGCGCCCCACAAGAGACCCAGTACTTC.